This entry lists 27 T cell receptor beta chains sequenced from one sample in a study of shared clonotypes between healthy human individuals. Method: immunoSEQ multiplex PCR; TCRdb's copy keeps in-frame clones and lacks some. The sample carries about 1 million clones, 78% recorded once. The sample was memory CD4+ T cells from PBMCs. Subset described: CD45RA-negative fraction. The receptor set was obtained from a man younger than 35 in good health. Some clones in this sample may be carry-over from other donors' samples.

The chain has TRBV5-1 and TRBJ2-6; TRBD1 matches 7 bases. Trimming at V came to 0 bases and at J to 12 bases, leaving 9 bases not matched to a gene. This CDR3 comprises 15 residues. Germline V gene sequence: CDR1 SGHRS, CDR2 YFSETQ. The CDR3 nucleotides are TGCGCCAGCAGCTTGGAAGCTGGGACAGCCCCCGTCCTGACTTTC. It translates to CASSLEAGTAPVLTF.

Written as DNA, the CDR3 is TGCGCCAGCAGCTTGTGGCGGCCAGGGGACAATGAGCAGTTCTTC. Encoded protein: CASSLWRPGDNEQFF. The chain recombines TRBV5-1 with TRBJ2-1, with a weak D call TRBD1 (6 bases). Germline values: CDR1 SGHRS, CDR2 YFSETQ. V was trimmed by 1 base and J by 5 bases, leaving 13 bases between them. The CDR3 is 15 residues long.

The CDR3 loop reads CASSQDRGVSNEQFF. CDR3 nucleotide sequence: TGCGCCAGCAGCCAAGATCGGGGGGTGAGCAATGAGCAGTTCTTC. The V and J genes are TRBV4-1 and TRBJ2-1; TRBD2 matches 7 bases. Trimming took 0 bases from V and 6 from J; bases not matched to a gene: 5. The CDR3 loop spans 15 amino acids. Germline-derived CDR1 and CDR2 are MGHRA and YSYEKL.

The rearrangement uses TRBV11-1 and TRBJ2-3; D is ambiguous. Per the germline V gene, CDR1 is SGHAT and CDR2 is FQDESV (reference sequence). This CDR3 spans 14 amino acids. V was cut by 4 bases and J by 2 bases, with 10 bases left in between. The chain's CDR3 is CASSSGPSTDTQYF. CDR3 nucleotide sequence: TGTGCCAGCAGCTCCGGACCATCCACAGATACGCAGTATTTT.

Here the CDR3 DNA reads TGTGCCAGCAGGGGGACAGGGTACAATGAGCAGTTCTTC. This translates into CASRGTGYNEQFF. The chain has TRBV6-5 and TRBJ2-1; the match to TRBD1 covers 9 bases. The CDR3 spans 13 residues. The trim removed 6 bases at V and 4 bases at J, leaving 1 base unmatched. Germline V gene data show CDR1 as MNHEY and CDR2 as SVGAGI.

The sample holds a few counts of this clone. The junction departs from the called germline gene at one end, perhaps through a read error. V and J are TRBV11-1 and TRBJ2-2; D gene uncertain. Germline CDR1 and CDR2: SGHAT and FQDESV (reference sequence). This CDR3 comprises 15 residues. The DNA of the CDR3 is TGTGCCAGCGGCTTAAGGCCGTGGGATACCGGGGAGCTGTTTTTT. Its protein product is CASGLRPWDTGELFF.

For this clone: The sample has other DNA sequences that encode this CDR3 too. The genes are TRBV10-3 and TRBJ2-7; no clear D gene. Trimming shortened V by 3 bases and J by 4 bases, and 7 bases separated the two germline ends. Germline lookup yields CDR1 ENHRY and CDR2 SYGVKD. The CDR3 runs to 12 residues. CDR3 sequence reads: CAISEQGYEQYF. The CDR3, as DNA: TGTGCCATCAGTGAACAAGGTTACGAGCAGTACTTC.

This clone was counted between two and nine times. The chain combines TRBV28 with TRBJ1-5; TRBD1 agrees at 9 bases. Germline CDR1 reads MDHEN; CDR2 reads SYDVKM. The CDR3 is made up of 16 amino acids. The J segment lost 0 bases and the V segment lost 4 bases, leaving 4 bases of the junction unmatched. The DNA of the CDR3 is TGTGCCAGCAGTTCCGGACAGGGGATTAGCAATCAGCCCCAGCATTTT. Amino acid sequence: CASSSGQGISNQPQHF.

This clone was found many times. The chain uses TRBV18 and TRBJ2-1; TRBD1 might be the D (5 bases). V lost 0 bases and J lost 6, with 15 bases in between. This CDR3 comprises 16 residues. The germline gives CDR1 KGHSH, CDR2 LQKENI. For the CDR3, the DNA is TGTGCCAGCTCACCACCTCGTCAGGGTGGTAGCAATGAGCAGTTCTTC. Translation gives CASSPPRQGGSNEQFF.

This clone was recorded once. This chain uses TRBV6-1 with TRBJ2-7; 12 bases are a match to TRBD1. CDR3 length equals 18 residues. The germline V gene has CDR1 MNHNS and CDR2 SASEGT. V shed 4 bases and J 5 bases; nucleotides not matched to a gene: 15. The CDR3 loop is CASSVLRGGQGAVDEQYF. CDR3 nucleotides: TGTGCCAGCAGTGTCCTCCGGGGGGGACAGGGGGCGGTCGACGAGCAGTACTTC.

The chain combines TRBV5-4 with TRBJ2-4; 7 bases map to TRBD1. The CDR3 is 14 amino acids. V was clipped by 4 bases and J by 9 bases; unmatched bases: 10. Germline lookup yields CDR1 SGHNT and CDR2 YYREEE (reference sequence). In DNA form, the CDR3 reads TGTGCCAGCAGCCGGCGCCAGGGGGACGGCATTCAGTACTTC. Its translation: CASSRRQGDGIQYF.

This clone has more than one count but fewer than ten. The chain joins TRBV18 to TRBJ1-1, with D possibly TRBD1 on 5 matching bases. Per the germline V gene, CDR1 is KGHSH and CDR2 is LQKENI. The CDR3 is made up of 16 amino acids. Deletions cut 2 bases from V and 4 bases from J, with 17 bases between. The CDR3 nucleotides read TGTGCCAGCTCACCAAGCCGGAGGGACGATGCCACTGAAGCTTTCTTT. Translation: CASSPSRRDDATEAFF.

The CDR3 coding sequence is TGTGCCAGCAGGGACGGACTGTCCAATGAGCAGTTCTTC. Its translation is CASRDGLSNEQFF. The chain is built from TRBV2 and TRBJ2-1; D perhaps matches TRBD2 (5 bases). Trimming took off 6 bases at V and 6 bases at J, with 12 bases between the two ends. The CDR3 is made up of 13 amino acids. Germline V gene lookup returns CDR1 SNHLY and CDR2 FYNNEI.

This rearrangement joins TRBV29-1 to TRBJ1-5; D possibly corresponds to TRBD1 (6 bases). V gave up 6 bases and J gave up 2 bases, with 20 bases separating them. The CDR3 consists of 16 residues. Per germline, CDR1 SQVTM and CDR2 ANQGSEA. The CDR3 DNA reads as TGCAGCGTCACCTTAGCGGGCAGGGGCGGCAATCAGCCCCAGCATTTT. Its translation is CSVTLAGRGGNQPQHF.

In this sample, this clone turned up a few times. The rearrangement uses TRBV7-6 and TRBJ1-4, with D perhaps TRBD1 (5 bases). The germline CDR1 and CDR2 sequences are SGHVS and FNYEAQ. Trimming cost V 4 bases and J 7 bases, with 16 bases left between them. This CDR3 contains 15 residues. CDR3 nucleotide sequence: TGTGCCAGCAGCTCCGACAGAGGTTGGGGTGAAAAACTGTTTTTT. Protein sequence: CASSSDRGWGEKLFF.

The rearrangement uses TRBV9 and TRBJ1-2; possibly TRBD1 for D (6 bases). Trimming removed 4 bases at V and 0 bases at J, with 16 bases between. The CDR3 is made up of 16 amino acids. Germline CDR1 is SGDLS and CDR2 is YYNGEE. The CDR3 is CASSHSTGTSNYGYTF. In DNA form, the CDR3 reads TGTGCCAGCAGCCACTCTACCGGGACATCTAACTATGGCTACACCTTC.

V is TRBV19 and J is TRBJ2-2; 9 nucleotides line up with TRBD2. V trimming: 7 bases; J trimming: 4 bases; junction bases outside the gene matches: 10. Germline assignment: CDR1 LNHDA and CDR2 SQIVND (reference sequence). This CDR3 region has 16 residues. CDR3 protein: CASTQGAGGVTGELFF. CDR3 sequence (DNA): TGTGCCAGTACCCAAGGGGCGGGAGGGGTCACCGGGGAGCTGTTTTTT.

The chain carries TRBV2 and TRBJ1-3, with D hard to call. The CDR3 runs to 15 residues. Germline V gene data show CDR1 as SNHLY and CDR2 as FYNNEI. V lost 2 bases to trimming and J lost 4 bases, with 12 bases between them. For the CDR3, the DNA is TGTGCCAGCAGTGAATTCGTGACAAGGGGAAACACCATATATTTT. Translated, it gives CASSEFVTRGNTIYF.

The J gene is TRBJ2-5, the V gene TRBV5-1; 10 bases agree with TRBD1. CDR3 length: 14 amino acids. V lost 8 bases and J lost 10; bases outside the gene matches: 14. Germline values: CDR1 SGHRS, CDR2 YFSETQ. The chain's CDR3 is CASYPGTGDRIQYF. The CDR3, as DNA: TGCGCCAGTTACCCCGGGACAGGGGATAGGATCCAGTACTTC.

The CDR3 nucleotides are TGTGCCAGCAGCTTAAGAGACATCCACAATCAGCCCCAGCATTTT. Its translation: CASSLRDIHNQPQHF. The rearrangement joins TRBV7-3 to TRBJ1-5; no reliable D call. CDR1 is SGHTA, CDR2 FQGTGA, per germline. V dropped 1 base and J dropped 3 bases, with 10 bases sitting between them. The CDR3 totals 15 residues.

This clone was counted a few times. The V gene is TRBV10-3, the J gene TRBJ1-1; D ambiguous. Germline-derived CDR1 and CDR2 are ENHRY and SYGVKD. V was shortened by 5 bases and J by 2 bases, with 9 bases between the two germline ends. There are 13 residues in the CDR3. As DNA, the CDR3 is TGTGCCATCAGTACCACAGACAACACTGAAGCTTTCTTT. It translates to CAISTTDNTEAFF.

The genes are TRBV28 and TRBJ2-7; 11 bases line up with TRBD2. The germline V gene encodes CDR1 MDHEN and CDR2 SYDVKM. V was pared by 4 bases and J by 4 bases, with 9 bases of the junction left unmatched. The CDR3 is made up of 16 amino acids. Here the CDR3 DNA reads TGTGCCAGCAGTTCTCAGGGGGGACTAGCGGATTACGAGCAGTACTTC. Translating gives CASSSQGGLADYEQYF.

This clone has more than one count but fewer than ten. The gene calls are TRBV7-9 and TRBJ2-7, with TRBD2 identical over 9 bases. The V gene's germline CDR1 is SEHNR and CDR2 FQNEAQ (reference sequence). CDR3 size: 15 residues. V trimming: 6 bases; J trimming: 2 bases; junction bases outside the gene matches: 8. The CDR3 DNA follows: TGTGCCAGCAGATATGGCGCTAGCGGGACCTACGAGCAGTACTTC. It encodes CASRYGASGTYEQYF.

The CDR3 coding sequence is TGTGCCAGCAGTTACAGGCAGGGGGCTTTGGATGAGCAGTTCTTC. Protein sequence: CASSYRQGALDEQFF. This chain connects TRBV6-5 to TRBJ2-1; 8 positions match TRBD1. The CDR3 is 15 residues long. J was trimmed by 8 bases and V by 2 bases; bases with no gene match: 8. Germline V gives CDR1 MNHEY, CDR2 SVGAGI.

V usage is TRBV5-4 and J usage is TRBJ2-7, with 9 bases that match TRBD1. Per the germline V gene, CDR1 is SGHNT and CDR2 is YYREEE (reference sequence). The V and J ends lost 1 base and 2 bases, in that order; junction bases with no gene match: 10. There are 17 residues in the CDR3. DNA of the CDR3: TGTGCCAGCAGCTTGAGAGTAGGGGACAGGGCCCCCTACGAGCAGTACTTC. This encodes CASSLRVGDRAPYEQYF.

Concerning this clone: At the DNA level, this CDR3 is encoded by other sequences in the same sample as well. The chain employs TRBV29-1 and TRBJ1-2; maybe TRBD1 (6 bases). Germline loops: CDR1 SQVTM, CDR2 ANQGSEA. There are 14 residues in the CDR3. V was clipped by 1 base and J by 4 bases, with 13 bases between them. In DNA, the CDR3 is TGCAGCGTTGAAGGAAGGGGGTTGAGCTATGGCTACACCTTC. Translation gives CSVEGRGLSYGYTF.

This rearrangement joins TRBV7-9 to TRBJ1-1, with D perhaps TRBD1 (5 bases). CDR3 length: 16 residues. Germline CDR1 is SEHNR and CDR2 is FQNEAQ (reference sequence). Trimming pared 7 bases from V and 1 base from J, leaving 19 bases between. The CDR3 sequence is CASTNIEVDTNTEAFF. CDR3 DNA: TGTGCCAGCACCAATATTGAGGTGGACACGAACACTGAAGCTTTCTTT.